This is a list of T cell receptor beta chains from one sample in a study of cytomegalovirus exposure and HLA in healthy donors. Clones were read by immunoSEQ multiplex PCR, and TCRdb kept only the in-frame ones, dropping some. The top ten clones hold 1.6% of a sample with about 140,000 clones, over 65% of them seen once. The specimen sequenced was PBMCs. The receptor set was obtained from a woman younger than 45 in good health and CMV-seronegative. Both conserved end residues are part of each CDR3.

V gene: TRBV5-1
CDR3 protein: CASSRAQGWGGQETQYF

V gene: TRBV5-8
CDR3 protein: CASSPGQNTDTQYF

V gene: TRBV7-3
CDR3 protein: CASSPGTGDTIYF

V gene: TRBV5-1
CDR3 protein: CASSGGQGYIETQYF

V gene: TRBV7-9
CDR3 protein: CSSSPGQEAAQPQHF

V gene: TRBV6-6
CDR3 protein: CASSSVTGNNQPQHF

V gene: TRBV7-3
CDR3 protein: CASSPNPQAGPNTGELFF

V gene: TRBV7-3
CDR3 protein: CASSFSSGGDQDTQYF

V gene: TRBV5-1
CDR3 protein: CASSFPSGTGFTYNEQFF

V gene: TRBV28
CDR3 protein: CASSPPDLGRRGTEAFF

V gene: TRBV7-8
CDR3 protein: CASRQRGGTTYEQYF

V gene: TRBV5-4
CDR3 protein: CASSLVTGPLVNYGYTF

V gene: TRBV7-2
CDR3 protein: CASSPGTMNTEAFF

V gene: TRBV25-1
CDR3 protein: CASSGKRGGRWNTGELFF

V gene: TRBV19
CDR3 protein: CASWDRAGANVLTF

V gene: TRBV6-1
CDR3 protein: CASSGNGRFGNTIYF

V gene: TRBV6-1
CDR3 protein: CASSDYLQSNQPQHF

V gene: TRBV27
CDR3 protein: CASSLPSGTGRGIGELFF